The 14 T cell receptor beta chains given below trace back to one sample, sequenced in a study of cytomegalovirus exposure and HLA in healthy donors (dated by TCRdb to the late 2010s). The library was generated by the immunoSEQ multiplex PCR assay. A mixture of 60 forward primers for TCR Vbeta segments and 13 reverse primers for TCR Jbeta segments was used in the multiplex PCR. Not all clones reach the TCRdb copy of this immuneACCESS table, which keeps in-frame sequences only. Checked studies attribute under half of the gap to unresolved V genes and leave the rest unexplained. Here the sample has over 95,000 clones; over 60% occur a single time. Together, the top ten hold about 2.5% of the sample. The material sequenced was PBMCs. The origin of the receptors is a female donor in good health and CMV-seronegative.

The rearrangement links TRBV9 to TRBJ1-1; D not certain. The V end was cut by 0 bases, the J end by 4 bases, with 13 bases between. The CDR3 is made up of 15 amino acids. Germline values: CDR1 SGDLS, CDR2 YYNGEE. This chain's CDR3 is CASSVESAVLTEAFF. CDR3 coding DNA: TGTGCCAGCAGCGTAGAGTCGGCGGTTCTCACTGAAGCTTTCTTT.

This chain joins TRBV4-1 and TRBJ2-3; 8 bases are shared with TRBD2. The CDR3 totals 17 residues. After removal of 5 bases from V and 6 bases from J, the junction contained 16 bases not matched to a gene. CDR1 is MGHRA and CDR2 is YSYEKL in the germline V gene. The CDR3 loop is CASSITATSVGSDTQYF. The DNA of the CDR3 is TGCGCCAGCAGCATTACAGCGACTAGCGTGGGATCGGATACGCAGTATTTT.

The V call is TRBV5-4, the J call TRBJ1-1; D remains unclear. Germline CDR1 is SGHNT and CDR2 is YYREEE (reference sequence). The CDR3 consists of 13 residues. The V and J ends lost 4 bases and 1 base respectively, with 8 bases between them. As DNA, the CDR3 is TGTGCCAGCAGCCCGCAGGAGAACACTGAAGCTTTCTTT. Its protein is CASSPQENTEAFF.

The rearrangement links TRBV18 to TRBJ1-6, with D uncertain. V lost 4 bases and J 11 bases, leaving 9 bases between the germline ends. The CDR3 consists of 12 residues. The V gene's germline CDR1 is KGHSH and CDR2 LQKENI. CDR3 sequence reads: CASSLQETPLHF. The CDR3 DNA is TGTGCCAGCTCACTCCAGGAAACACCCCTCCACTTT.

The chain is built from TRBV2 and TRBJ1-1; TRBD1 is a possible D gene (5 bases). CDR3 length: 15 amino acids. The V end lost 2 bases, the J end lost 5 bases, and 15 bases lay between the germline ends. Germline assignment: CDR1 SNHLY and CDR2 FYNNEI. The CDR3, as DNA: TGTGCCAGCAGTGAAACCCTGGGGGGGTCGACTGAAGCTTTCTTT. Amino acid sequence: CASSETLGGSTEAFF.

The chain couples TRBV29-1 to TRBJ2-7, with 7 bases matching TRBD1. Losses at the gene ends were 6 bases for V and 0 bases for J; bases not matched to a gene: 11. Germline assignment: CDR1 SQVTM and CDR2 ANQGSEA. CDR3 length: 15 residues. The CDR3 loop is CSVTGTATSSYEQYF. In nucleotides, the CDR3 is TGCAGCGTAACCGGGACAGCTACCAGCTCCTACGAGCAGTACTTC.

V gene TRBV5-3 combines with J gene TRBJ2-3, with 11 nucleotides matching TRBD2. TRBV5-3 is an ORF for which the function is uncertain. V was pared by 2 bases and J by 0 bases, with 11 bases of the junction left unmatched. The CDR3 covers 19 residues. CDR3 residues: CARSLKKRLAGTSTDTQYF. CDR3 sequence (DNA): TGTGCCAGAAGCTTAAAAAAAAGACTAGCGGGGACTAGCACAGATACGCAGTATTTT.

This chain uses TRBV29-1 with TRBJ1-1, with D possibly matching TRBD1 (6 bases). Trimming took 5 bases from V and 2 from J, leaving 27 bases between them. The CDR3 is made up of 18 amino acids. Germline V lookup: CDR1 SQVTM, CDR2 ANQGSEA. The CDR3 region has the DNA TGCAGCGTTCTAAGGGACCTTGAAGTGGGGGCACCAAACACTGAAGCTTTCTTT. Protein sequence: CSVLRDLEVGAPNTEAFF.

This clone has just a few counts. The chain recombines TRBV7-9 with TRBJ2-3; a weak D match, TRBD2 (6 bases). Germline CDR1 is SEHNR and CDR2 is FQNEAQ (reference sequence). This CDR3 spans 15 amino acids. V was clipped by 1 base and J by 2 bases, with 10 bases between them. DNA of the CDR3: TGTGCCAGCAGCTTAGGGACTACCAACACAGATACGCAGTATTTT. It specifies CASSLGTTNTDTQYF.

This clone has a handful of counts. J is TRBJ1-1 and V is TRBV28; tentative D call: TRBD1 (5 bases). CDR3 length: 12 residues. V lost 5 bases to trimming and J lost 7 bases, with 11 bases between them. Germline V gene lookup returns CDR1 MDHEN and CDR2 SYDVKM. CDR3 loop: CASSQTQGEAFF. The CDR3 nucleotides read TGTGCCAGCAGTCAGACCCAGGGTGAAGCTTTCTTT. Filled out from reference TRBV28 and TRBJ1-1, the complete variable domain reads DVKVTQSSRYLVKRTGEKVFLECVQDMDHENMFWYRQDPGLGLRLIYFSYDVKMKEKGDIPEGYSVSREKKERFSLILESASTNQTSMYLCASSQTQGEAFFGQGTRLTVV.

This chain links TRBV4-2 with TRBJ2-5; D remains unclear. The J call may be wrong; the DNA end is better matched by TRBJ2-7. The germline V gene encodes CDR1 LGHNA and CDR2 YNFKEQ. The CDR3 extends over 13 amino acids. CDR3 sequence reads: CASSQAPDYEQYF. For the CDR3, the DNA is TGTGCCAGCAGCCAAGCCCCTGACTACGAGCAGTACTTC.

Of note for this clone: Relative to the germline gene, one junction end is altered; a read error may explain this. The chain couples TRBV7-9 to TRBJ1-2; D gene unclear. The CDR3 extends over 12 amino acids. Germline V CDR1 and CDR2: SEHNR, FQNEAQ (reference sequence). In nucleotides, the CDR3 is TGTTCCAGCAGCCACGGGTCGGCTGGCTACACCTTC. Protein sequence: CSSSHGSAGYTF.

The chain recombines TRBV4-3 with TRBJ2-6, with TRBD2 matching 8 bases. The germline V gene has CDR1 LGHNA and CDR2 YSLEER. Trimming cost V 0 bases and J 2 bases; bases outside gene matches: 9. The CDR3 totals 19 residues. The CDR3 region has the DNA TGCGCCAGCAGCCAAGATGCTCAGGGGCGGGGGGCTGGGGCCAACGTCCTGACTTTC. It translates to CASSQDAQGRGAGANVLTF.

The V gene is TRBV10-3, the J gene TRBJ2-3; tentative D call: TRBD2 (5 bases). V was trimmed by 2 bases and J by 6 bases, leaving 9 bases between them. Germline V CDR1 and CDR2: ENHRY, SYGVKD. This CDR3 has 13 residues. The CDR3 nucleotides are TGTGCCATCAGTGAGGCTGGGGAGGATACGCAGTATTTT. Translated: CAISEAGEDTQYF.